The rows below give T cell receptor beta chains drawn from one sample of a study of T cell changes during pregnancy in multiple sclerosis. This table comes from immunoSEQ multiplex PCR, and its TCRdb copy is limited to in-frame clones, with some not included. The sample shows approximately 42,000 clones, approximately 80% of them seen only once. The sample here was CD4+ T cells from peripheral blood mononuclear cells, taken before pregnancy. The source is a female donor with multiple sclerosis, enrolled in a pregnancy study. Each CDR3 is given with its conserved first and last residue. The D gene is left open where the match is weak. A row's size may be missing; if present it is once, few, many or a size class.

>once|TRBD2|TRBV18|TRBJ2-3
CASSSSGNSDTQYF
TGTGCCAGCTCATCTAGCGGTAACTCAGATACGCAGTATTTT
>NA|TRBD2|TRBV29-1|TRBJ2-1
CSVGSGGPNEQFF
TGCAGCGTTGGGAGCGGGGGCCCCAATGAGCAGTTCTTC
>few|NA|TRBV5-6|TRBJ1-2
CASSLESGYTF
TGTGCCAGCAGCTTGGAATCAGGCTACACCTTC
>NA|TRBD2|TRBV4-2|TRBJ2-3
CASRGGADTQYF
TGTGCCAGTCGGGGGGGCGCAGATACGCAGTATTTT
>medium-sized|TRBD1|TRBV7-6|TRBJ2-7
CASSLGTGMEHEQYF
TGTGCCAGCAGCTTAGGGACAGGGATGGAGCACGAGCAGTACTTC
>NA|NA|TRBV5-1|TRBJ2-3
CASSLALGGVGTDTQYF
TGCGCCAGCAGCTTAGCCCTAGGGGGGGTAGGCACAGATACGCAGTATTTT
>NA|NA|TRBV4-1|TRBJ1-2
CASSQDLIDPRGYTF
TGCGCCAGCAGCCAAGATCTGATAGACCCGAGGGGCTACACCTTC
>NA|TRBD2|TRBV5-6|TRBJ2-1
CASSGPVAGYSYNEQFF
TGTGCCAGCAGCGGGCCGGTAGCGGGGTACTCCTACAATGAGCAGTTCTTC
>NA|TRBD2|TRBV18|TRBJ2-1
CASSPPNSGSYNEQFF
TGTGCCAGCTCACCACCGAATAGCGGGAGCTACAATGAGCAGTTCTTC
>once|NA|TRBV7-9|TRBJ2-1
CASSGGIGSYNEQFF
TGTGCCAGCAGCGGCGGGATAGGCTCCTACAATGAGCAGTTCTTC
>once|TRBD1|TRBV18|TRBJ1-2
CASSVDRVYGYTF
TGTGCCAGCTCAGTAGACAGGGTCTATGGCTACACCTTC
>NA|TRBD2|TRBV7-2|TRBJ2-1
CASPASSLAGSGVNEQFF
TGTGCCAGCCCCGCCAGCAGCTTAGCGGGTAGCGGGGTTAATGAGCAGTTCTTC
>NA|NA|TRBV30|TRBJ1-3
CAWRGSGGGNTIYF
TGTGCCTGGAGGGGTTCGGGGGGCGGAAACACCATATATTTT
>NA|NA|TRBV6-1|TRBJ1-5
CASSERGRDNQPQHF
TGTGCCAGCAGTGAACGGGGGAGAGACAATCAGCCCCAGCATTTT
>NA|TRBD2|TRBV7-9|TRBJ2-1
CASSRLAGGINEQFF
TGTGCCAGCAGCCGACTAGCGGGAGGCATCAATGAGCAGTTCTTC
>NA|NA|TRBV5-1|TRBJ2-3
CASSLAAGGTDTQYF
TGCGCCAGCAGCTTGGCGGCAGGCGGGACAGATACGCAGTATTTT
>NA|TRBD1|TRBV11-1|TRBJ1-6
CASSFRQGQLSPLHF
TGTGCCAGCAGCTTTCGACAGGGACAGCTTTCACCCCTCCACTTT
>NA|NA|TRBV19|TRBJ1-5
CASSIDGRWTSNQPQHF
TGTGCCAGTAGTATAGACGGCAGGTGGACAAGCAATCAGCCCCAGCATTTT
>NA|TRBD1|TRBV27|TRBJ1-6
CASSSKGQGDRSPLHF
TGTGCCAGCAGTTCAAAGGGACAGGGGGATCGATCACCCCTCCACTTT
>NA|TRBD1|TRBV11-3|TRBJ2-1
CASSSLDRGGNEQFF
TGTGCCAGCAGCTCCTTGGACAGGGGGGGGAATGAGCAGTTCTTC
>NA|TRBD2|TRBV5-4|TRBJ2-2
CASSLGREGNTGELFF
TGTGCCAGCAGCTTGGGGCGGGAGGGGAACACCGGGGAGCTGTTTTTT
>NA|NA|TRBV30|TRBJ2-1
CAWSVGSFNEQFF
TGTGCCTGGAGTGTTGGGAGTTTCAATGAGCAGTTCTTC
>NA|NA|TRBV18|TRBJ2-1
CASSPPGASLYAEQFF
TGTGCCAGCTCACCACCGGGGGCCTCGTTATACGCTGAGCAGTTCTTC
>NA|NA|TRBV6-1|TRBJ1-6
CASSDQGGKYSPLHF
TGTGCCAGCAGTGATCAGGGAGGGAAGTACTCACCCCTCCACTTT
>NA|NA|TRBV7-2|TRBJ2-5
CASSPPLQTQYF
TGTGCCAGCAGCCCCCCACTACAGACCCAGTACTTC
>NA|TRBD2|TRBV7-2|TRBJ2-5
CASSLGLAGETQYF
TGTGCCAGCAGCTTAGGGCTAGCGGGAGAGACCCAGTACTTC
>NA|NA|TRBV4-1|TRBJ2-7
CASNSSVLRRYEQYF
TGCGCCAGCAACTCCTCGGTCCTCCGCCGCTACGAGCAGTACTTC
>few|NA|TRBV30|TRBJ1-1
CAWNTGWRTEAFF
TGTGCCTGGAACACGGGGTGGAGGACTGAAGCTTTCTTT
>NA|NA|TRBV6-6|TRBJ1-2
CASSYEGSYGYTF
TGTGCCAGCAGTTACGAGGGAAGTTATGGCTACACCTTC